This T cell receptor (beta chain) originates from a study of cytomegalovirus exposure and HLA in healthy donors. To note about this clone: What it recognizes is unknown.

Notes on the study in general: Cytomegalovirus status, reportedly, was diagnosed with high specificity and sensitivity by the classifier.

Both 60 Vbeta primers and 13 Jbeta primers went into the PCR. The protocol was immunoSEQ multiplex PCR, while the TCRdb copy is restricted to in-frame clones and leaves out a portion. The repertoire includes roughly 150,000 clones, roughly four fifths of them detected once, and about 3% sits in the top ten. Germline V gives CDR1 LNHDA, CDR2 SQIVND (reference sequence). The CDR3 is 14 amino acids. Sequenced input: PBMCs. The receptor was isolated from a woman aged 50 to 60 in good health and CMV-seropositive. The chain links TRBV19 to TRBJ1-5; D perhaps matches TRBD1 (6 bases). The CDR3 region has the DNA TGTGCTTGCGATGAAACAGGGTGGTATCAGCCCCAGCATTTT. This codes for CACDETGWYQPQHF.